A selection of T cell receptor beta chains follows, all from one sample in a study of blood T cell repertoires in COVID-19. Measured with immunoSEQ multiplex PCR; TCRdb has only the in-frame clones, and not every one. The table lists about 310,000 clones, roughly 84% of them singletons. The source material was peripheral blood. These receptors came from a man aged 45 to 65 with active or convalescent COVID-19. Both conserved end residues are part of each CDR3. Each record gives: J gene, clone size, V gene, D gene, CDR3 protein, CDR3 DNA. The D gene is left open where the match is weak. Expanded clones are given a class, and other clones once, few, many or no size at all.

TRBJ2-1 once TRBV7-2 . CASSSPGGRGYNEQFF TGTGCCAGCAGTTCTCCGGGGGGTAGGGGGTACAATGAGCAGTTCTTC
TRBJ2-7 . TRBV28 TRBD1 CASSSNLLRDRVTYEQYF TGTGCCAGCAGTTCAAACCTACTGCGGGACAGGGTAACCTACGAGCAGTACTTC
TRBJ1-4 . TRBV3-1/TRBV3-2 TRBD1 CASSLQGASDKKLFF TGTGCCAGCAGCCTCCAGGGGGCGAGTGACAAAAAACTGTTTTTT
TRBJ1-1 . TRBV27 TRBD1 CASSFVPTGPNTEAFF TGTGCCAGCAGTTTTGTCCCGACAGGGCCGAACACTGAAGCTTTCTTT
TRBJ2-5 . TRBV2 TRBD1 CASSDTGGKETQYF TGTGCCAGCAGTGATACAGGGGGCAAAGAGACCCAGTACTTC
TRBJ2-1 . TRBV7-9 TRBD1 CASSPPSRTGFYNEQFF TGTGCCAGCAGCCCCCCGTCGCGGACAGGCTTCTACAATGAGCAGTTCTTC
TRBJ1-2 . TRBV5-4 TRBD1 CASSQGARYDGYTF TGTGCCAGCAGCCAGGGGGCGAGATACGATGGCTACACCTTC
TRBJ2-7 . TRBV6-1 TRBD1 CASSETGALYEQYF TGTGCCAGCAGTGAGACAGGGGCTCTCTACGAGCAGTACTTC
TRBJ2-7 . TRBV24-1 . CATSESGTKYYEQYF TGTGCCACCAGTGAGTCCGGGACAAAGTACTACGAGCAGTACTTC
TRBJ1-1 . TRBV6-5 . CASSTTILGTEAFF TGTGCCAGCAGTACGACAATTTTGGGCACTGAAGCTTTCTTT
TRBJ1-1 . TRBV7-9 . CASSPTLGDSEAFF TGTGCCAGCAGCCCCACCTTGGGAGACTCTGAAGCTTTCTTT
TRBJ2-2 . TRBV12-3/TRBV12-4 . CASKWGDPGELFF TGTGCCAGCAAATGGGGGGACCCCGGGGAGCTGTTTTTT
TRBJ1-6 . TRBV27 TRBD1 CASSLNGQANSPLHF TGTGCCAGCAGTTTAAATGGACAGGCGAATTCACCCCTCCACTTT
TRBJ1-2 . TRBV5-1 . CASSQTLNYGYTF TGCGCCAGCAGCCAGACATTGAACTATGGCTACACCTTC
TRBJ2-1 . TRBV27 . CATRRGGPYNEQFF TGTGCCACCCGGCGGGGAGGACCCTACAATGAGCAGTTCTTC
TRBJ2-1 . TRBV4-3 TRBD2 CASSLRRTSGVDEQFF TGCGCCAGCAGCCTAAGGAGGACTAGCGGGGTGGATGAGCAGTTCTTC
TRBJ2-3 . TRBV19 . CASSILQSAGDTQYF TGTGCCAGTAGTATTTTACAGAGTGCGGGAGATACGCAGTATTTT
TRBJ1-2 . TRBV7-2 . CASSLVGTGAPQDTF .
TRBJ1-5 . TRBV28 . CAATAVGEAQHF TGTGCCGCGACAGCAGTGGGTGAGGCCCAGCATTTT
TRBJ2-7 few TRBV27 . CASSPRTVSYEQYF TGTGCCAGCAGTCCTAGGACAGTATCCTACGAGCAGTACTTC